A selection of T cell receptor beta chains follows, all from one sample in a study of blood T cell repertoires in COVID-19. The assay was immunoSEQ multiplex PCR, and TCRdb's table has in-frame clones only and misses some. The profile shows fewer than 40,000 clones, almost 85% of them singletons. The sample taken for sequencing was peripheral blood. These receptor sequences come from a human donor in a cohort sampled during active COVID-19. CDR3s include the opening cysteine and the closing phenylalanine or tryptophan. The order of the fields is J gene, D gene, V gene, CDR3 length, clone size, CDR3 DNA, CDR3 protein. A D gene is named only where the DNA matches it firmly. Clone size appears in some rows only: once, few, many, or a class for an expanded clone.

TRBJ1-2 TRBD1 TRBV3-1/TRBV3-2 12 NA TGTGCCAGCAGCCCGGGACAGTATGGCTACACCTTC CASSPGQYGYTF
TRBJ2-2 TRBD2 TRBV11-2 15 NA TGTGCCACCTCAGCGGGATCACAAAGAACCGGGGAGCTGTTTTTT CATSAGSQRTGELFF
TRBJ1-2 NA TRBV5-5 15 NA TGTGCCAGCAGCTTATCCGGGGGAGGGAACTATGGCTACACCTTC CASSLSGGGNYGYTF
TRBJ1-6 NA TRBV5-6 14 NA TGTGCCAGCAGCTCACAGGGATACAGTTCACCCCTCCACTTT CASSSQGYSSPLHF
TRBJ2-7 TRBD2 TRBV14 14 NA TGTGCCAGCAGCCCGACTAGCGGGAGCTACGAGCAGTACTTC CASSPTSGSYEQYF
TRBJ2-7 NA TRBV15 15 NA TGTGCCACCAGCAGTGAAATAGGAGGGGTCTACGAGCAGTACTTC CATSSEIGGVYEQYF
TRBJ2-7 TRBD2 TRBV18 15 NA TGTGCCAGCCCAACGGGAGGGGACGCGTCCTACGAGCAGTACTTC CASPTGGDASYEQYF
TRBJ1-1 NA TRBV28 12 NA TGTGCCAGTAAAACGGGCGGGGCTGAAGCTTTCTTT CASKTGGAEAFF
TRBJ1-5 NA TRBV3-1/TRBV3-2 13 NA TGTGCCAGCAGCCAAGATTTAGTTCAGCCCCAGCATTTT CASSQDLVQPQHF
TRBJ2-3 NA TRBV12-5 14 NA TGTGCTAGTGGTTTGGGGCCCATCGGGGATACGCAGTATTTT CASGLGPIGDTQYF
TRBJ2-7 NA TRBV3-1/TRBV3-2 13 few TGTGCCAGCAGCCAAGCTGACACCTACGAGCAGTACTTC CASSQADTYEQYF
TRBJ2-1 TRBD2 TRBV10-3 14 once TGTGCCATCAGTGCAGGGAGGGATTCCAATGAGCAGTTCTTC CAISAGRDSNEQFF
TRBJ2-3 NA TRBV6-1 14 NA TGTGCCAGCAGTGACGGCAGCGAAACAGATACGCAGTATTTT CASSDGSETDTQYF
TRBJ1-1 NA TRBV6-2/TRBV6-3 15 NA TGTGCCAGCAGTTACTCCAACCGGGTCTTCACTGAAGCTTTCTTT CASSYSNRVFTEAFF
TRBJ2-1 NA TRBV19 16 NA TGTGCCAGTAGTATTAGTGGGCTAGCCAAATACAATGAGCAGTTCTTC CASSISGLAKYNEQFF
TRBJ2-1 TRBD1 TRBV2 15 few TGTGCCAGCAGTCCTCAGGGGGCCGGTAGCAATGAGCAGTTCTTC CASSPQGAGSNEQFF
TRBJ1-2 NA TRBV12-3/TRBV12-4 12 few TGTGCCAGCAGTTTAGACAGGTGGGGCTACACCTTC CASSLDRWGYTF
TRBJ1-4 NA TRBV6-1 15 once TGTGCCAGCAGTGAGAGCCCGGGTTCGGGTGAAAAACTGTTTTTT CASSESPGSGEKLFF
TRBJ2-1 TRBD2 TRBV6-5 15 once TGTGCCAGCAGTCATCCCGGGGAGGGATACAATGAGCAGTTCTTC CASSHPGEGYNEQFF
TRBJ1-3 NA TRBV2 18 NA TGTGCCAGCAGTGTTGAGATTCCACCCCGGGGATCTGGAAACACCATATATTTT CASSVEIPPRGSGNTIYF
TRBJ2-7 TRBD1 TRBV5-4 18 NA TGTGCCAGCAGCCCAGGTGGACAGGGGACACCTCAAAACTACGAGCAGTACTTC CASSPGGQGTPQNYEQYF
TRBJ1-1 NA TRBV4-2 17 NA TGTGCCAGCAGCCCCGCGGGGGCAGGGGCAAGAAACACTGAAGCTTTCTTT CASSPAGAGARNTEAFF
TRBJ1-2 NA TRBV10-3 16 NA TGTGCCATCAGTGAGTCTCAACCGGGAGCGAGCTATGGCTACACCTTC CAISESQPGASYGYTF
TRBJ2-2 TRBD1 TRBV27 18 once TGTGCCAGCACTTCACACCGGGACAGGGGGCCGAACACCGGGGAGCTGTTTTTT CASTSHRDRGPNTGELFF
TRBJ2-7 NA TRBV7-9 17 NA TGTGCCAGCAGCTTAGGTTTGAGATCAGGGGATTACTACGAGCAGTACTTC CASSLGLRSGDYYEQYF
TRBJ1-2 TRBD1 TRBV5-1 16 NA TGCGCCAGCAGCCTTGATTCGGACAGGGCAAGCTATGGCTACACCTTC CASSLDSDRASYGYTF
TRBJ1-1 NA TRBV5-1 15 NA TGCGCCAGCAGCTTGGGACAGACCATGAACACTGAAGCTTTCTTT CASSLGQTMNTEAFF
TRBJ2-1 TRBD1 TRBV24-1 14 NA TGTGCCACCAGTGATAGGACAGGGTCGTATGAGCAGTTCTTC CATSDRTGSYEQFF
TRBJ2-3 TRBD2 TRBV7-2 17 NA TGTGCCAGCAGCTTGGGGACTAGCGGGAGCGGGACAGATACGCAGTATTTT CASSLGTSGSGTDTQYF
TRBJ2-6 NA TRBV6-2/TRBV6-3 19 NA TGTGCCAGCAGTTACTCCGGTAGCAGCTCGGGCTCTGGGGCCAACGTCCTGACTTTC CASSYSGSSSGSGANVLTF
TRBJ1-2 NA TRBV29-1 12 NA TGCAGCGTTGCAAGGCACGGAGGGGGCTACACCTTC CSVARHGGGYTF
TRBJ2-3 TRBD2 TRBV19 15 NA TGTGCCAGTAGAACCGCGGGGGGGATCACAGATACGCAGTATTTT CASRTAGGITDTQYF
TRBJ2-2 NA TRBV14 17 NA TGTGCCAGCAGCCAAGATCCCCACAGGCTAAACACCGGGGAGCTGTTTTTT CASSQDPHRLNTGELFF
TRBJ2-4 NA TRBV3-1/TRBV3-2 17 NA TGTGCCAGCAGCCAAGGATTGGCTCAACCTTATAAAAACATTCAGTACTTC CASSQGLAQPYKNIQYF
TRBJ1-6 TRBD1 TRBV6-8 15 few TGTGCCAGCAATATAAGGTCGCAGGGGGCATCACCCCTCCACTTT CASNIRSQGASPLHF
TRBJ1-4 NA TRBV19 15 NA TGTGCCAGTAGTCCCCTGGAAGGGAGTAATGAAAAACTGTTTTTT CASSPLEGSNEKLFF
TRBJ2-3 NA TRBV11-3 14 NA TGTGCCAGCAGTCCGAGCCTTAACACAGATACGCAGTATTTT CASSPSLNTDTQYF
TRBJ1-1 NA TRBV29-1 13 NA TGCAGCGCTACTGGACAGCAGAACACTGAAGCTTTCTTT CSATGQQNTEAFF
TRBJ1-1 TRBD1 TRBV10-3 11 NA TGTGCCATCAGCACACAGGGGCAAGCTTTCTTT CAISTQGQAFF
TRBJ2-7 TRBD2 TRBV7-8 15 few TGTGCCAGCAGCCTATGGGGGGAGGGCCGCTACGAGCAGTACTTC CASSLWGEGRYEQYF
TRBJ1-1 TRBD1 TRBV5-1 16 NA TGCGCCAGCAGCTCAAGACAGGGGGCGACGGTCACTGAAGCTTTCTTT CASSSRQGATVTEAFF
TRBJ2-3 NA TRBV30 13 NA TGTGCCTGGAGTGTACGGCGGGCAGATACGCAGTATTTT CAWSVRRADTQYF
TRBJ2-1 NA TRBV30 13 NA TGTGCCTGGAGTGGACTTACCTACAATGAGCAGTTCTTC CAWSGLTYNEQFF
TRBJ1-2 NA TRBV2 16 few TGTGCCAGCAGTGAAGACAGGGCCGACATTAACTATGGCTACACCTTC CASSEDRADINYGYTF
TRBJ2-2 NA TRBV14 12 NA TGTGCCAGCAGCCAAGACGTCGGGGAGCTGTTTTTT CASSQDVGELFF
TRBJ2-7 TRBD1 TRBV2 13 once TGTGCCAGCAGTCCCGACAGGGACTACGAGCAGTACTTC CASSPDRDYEQYF
TRBJ2-7 NA TRBV7-8 17 NA TGTGCCAGCAGCTCCCGAATTTCGGGGACTTCTACCTACGAGCAGTACTTC CASSSRISGTSTYEQYF
TRBJ2-3 NA TRBV28 15 NA TGTGCCAGCAGTTGGGGCCGGGAGCCCCAAGATACGCAGTATTTT CASSWGREPQDTQYF
TRBJ2-1 TRBD2 TRBV4-3 16 NA TGCGCCAGCAGCCGTGGACTAGCGGGAGCCTACAATGAGCAGTTCTTC CASSRGLAGAYNEQFF
TRBJ1-2 NA TRBV4-2 14 NA TGTGCCAGCAGCCAAGCAACAGGGAACTATGGCTACACCTTC CASSQATGNYGYTF
TRBJ2-7 NA TRBV14 15 NA TGTGCCAGCAGCCAGGCGGGGGCAGGGGAGTACGAGCAGTACTTC CASSQAGAGEYEQYF
TRBJ2-7 TRBD2 TRBV28 15 NA TGTGCCAGCACCCCGGGGGGGTTTATGGATTACGAGCAGTACTTC CASTPGGFMDYEQYF
TRBJ1-5 TRBD1 TRBV30 13 NA TGTGCCTGGAGTACGGACAGGGATCAGCCCCAGCATTTT CAWSTDRDQPQHF
TRBJ2-3 TRBD2 TRBV18 15 NA TGTGCCAGCTCACCAGGACTAGCGGGGGGAGATACGCAGTATTTT CASSPGLAGGDTQYF